Following are 30 T cell receptor beta chains from one sample sequenced in a study of blood T cell repertoires in COVID-19 (dated by TCRdb to 2018 to 2021). Library preparation employed the immunoSEQ multiplex PCR assay. The immuneACCESS repertoire file appears here via TCRdb, limited to in-frame rearrangements. These files lack a portion of the clones; in checked studies, under half of the deficit traces to unresolved V genes, and the cause of the others is not known. A total of around 270,000 clones appear in this sample, roughly 84% of them only once. Jointly, the top ten make up less than 2% of the sample. Sequenced: peripheral blood. The receptor source for this set is a woman aged 40-49 years who had recovered from COVID-19.

The chain links TRBV28 to TRBJ2-2, with a possible D match to TRBD1 (5 bases). V lost 3 bases and J lost 6, with 8 bases in between. This CDR3 has 13 residues. Per the germline V gene, CDR1 is MDHEN and CDR2 is SYDVKM. CDR3 region: CASSLQGSGELFF. Written as DNA, the CDR3 is TGTGCCAGCAGTTTGCAGGGATCCGGGGAGCTGTTTTTT.

J is TRBJ2-3 and V is TRBV28; 8 positions agree with TRBD1. The CDR3 is 17 residues long. Per germline, CDR1 MDHEN and CDR2 SYDVKM. Trimming took 5 bases from V and 2 from J; bases not matched to a gene: 12. Here the CDR3 reads CASSPGGRGLFTDTQYF. CDR3 bases: TGTGCCAGCAGTCCCGGGGGCAGGGGGCTTTTCACAGATACGCAGTATTTT.

The chain uses TRBV5-1 and TRBJ1-2; 7 bases match TRBD1. Germline loops: CDR1 SGHRS, CDR2 YFSETQ. The J segment lost 5 bases and the V segment lost 0 bases, leaving 4 bases of the junction unmatched. The CDR3 is made up of 14 amino acids. Here the CDR3 reads CASSLAGTDYGYTF. CDR3 coding DNA: TGCGCCAGCAGCTTGGCCGGGACAGATTATGGCTACACCTTC.

The chain employs TRBV11-2 and TRBJ2-1; perhaps TRBD2 as D (7 bases). The CDR3 has 15 residues. V was shortened by 5 bases and J by 4 bases, with 15 bases between the two germline ends. Germline CDR1 and CDR2: SGHAT and FQNNGV. The CDR3 protein is CASSARGGAYNEQFF. In DNA form, the CDR3 reads TGTGCCAGCAGCGCTAGGGGGGGGGCTTACAATGAGCAGTTCTTC.

The chain couples TRBV6-1 to TRBJ1-2; unclear D gene. CDR3 length: 13 residues. V lost 1 base and J lost 5, with 8 bases in between. Germline V gene lookup returns CDR1 MNHNS and CDR2 SASEGT. The CDR3 DNA follows: TGTGCCAGCAGTGAAGGCAGTTCGTATGGCTACACCTTC. It codes for CASSEGSSYGYTF.

The rearrangement uses TRBV7-9 and TRBJ1-2, with TRBD1 matching 7 bases. V shed 2 bases, J shed 3 bases, and the junction held 9 bases outside the gene matches. The germline V gene has CDR1 SEHNR and CDR2 FQNEAQ (reference sequence). The CDR3 is 16 residues long. CDR3 region: CASSLSPLQGDYGYTF. CDR3 DNA: TGTGCCAGCAGCTTAAGTCCCCTCCAGGGGGACTATGGCTACACCTTC.

This clone appeared a single time. V and J are TRBV11-1 and TRBJ2-7; the match to TRBD1 covers 7 bases. Germline assignment: CDR1 SGHAT and CDR2 FQDESV (reference sequence). This CDR3 is built from 14 residues. V lost 5 bases and J lost 1; bases outside the gene matches: 5. The CDR3: CASSPGQDSYEQYF. CDR3 nucleotide sequence: TGTGCCAGCAGCCCCGGACAGGATTCCTACGAGCAGTACTTC.

The V call is TRBV28, the J call TRBJ2-2; 9 bases are shared with TRBD1. J lost 4 bases, V lost 7 bases, and 7 bases had no gene match. CDR3 length: 15 residues. Germline V CDR1 and CDR2: MDHEN, SYDVKM. This CDR3 reads CASNTGGAGTGELFF. CDR3 sequence (DNA): TGTGCCAGCAATACAGGGGGCGCAGGCACCGGGGAGCTGTTTTTT.

Here the CDR3 DNA reads TGTGCCAGCAGTACCGTTGACGGGGAAGAGACCCAGTACTTC. Residues: CASSTVDGEETQYF. The rearrangement joins TRBV2 to TRBJ2-5, with D perhaps TRBD2 (5 bases). CDR1 is SNHLY and CDR2 is FYNNEI in the germline V gene. V lost 5 bases and J lost 3, with 13 bases in between. There are 14 residues in the CDR3.

The V call is TRBV28, the J call TRBJ2-7; perhaps TRBD2 as D (6 bases). CDR3 length: 16 amino acids. CDR1 and CDR2 (germline): MDHEN, SYDVKM. V lost 7 bases and J lost 2, with 21 bases in between. CDR3 sequence reads: CASTPMGGKAAYEQYF. CDR3 DNA sequence: TGTGCCAGCACCCCAATGGGGGGAAAGGCGGCCTACGAGCAGTACTTC.

The V and J genes are TRBV6-5 and TRBJ1-5, with D uncertain. Trimming took 2 bases from V and 1 from J, leaving 6 bases between them. This CDR3 contains 14 residues. CDR1 is MNHEY, CDR2 SVGAGI, per germline. The CDR3 DNA is TGTGCCAGCAGTTACGGGCAGAGCAATCAGCCCCAGCATTTT. It translates to CASSYGQSNQPQHF.

V usage is TRBV28 and J usage is TRBJ1-5; D unclear. Germline V CDR1 and CDR2: MDHEN, SYDVKM. The CDR3 length is 14 residues. Trimming cost V 6 bases and J 5 bases, with 14 bases left between them. Here the CDR3 DNA reads TGTGCCAGCAGCGCCGAGGTCAGCGATCAGCCCCAGCATTTT. Residues: CASSAEVSDQPQHF. Drawing the rest from reference TRBV28 and TRBJ1-5, the complete variable domain is DVKVTQSSRYLVKRTGEKVFLECVQDMDHENMFWYRQDPGLGLRLIYFSYDVKMKEKGDIPEGYSVSREKKERFSLILESASTNQTSMYLCASSAEVSDQPQHFGDGTRLSIL.

The chain joins TRBV30 to TRBJ2-1, with D maybe TRBD2 (5 bases). Trimming removed 3 bases from V and 13 bases from J, with 16 bases in between. CDR1 is GTSNPN and CDR2 is SVGIG in the germline V gene (reference sequence). The length of the CDR3 is 12 residues. CDR3 coding DNA: TGTGCCTGGAGCGGGATAGCGAGTCCTCAGTTCTTC. Amino acids: CAWSGIASPQFF.

The V call is TRBV12-3 or TRBV12-4, the J call TRBJ2-7; D unclear. This CDR3 has 12 amino acids. Trimming stripped 3 bases from V and 2 bases from J, with 5 bases between. This chain's CDR3 is CASSFFAYEQYF. In DNA form, the CDR3 reads TGTGCCAGCAGTTTTTTCGCCTACGAGCAGTACTTC.

This chain joins TRBV6-5 and TRBJ2-4, with a tentative D call TRBD2 (6 bases). The germline V gene has CDR1 MNHEY and CDR2 SVGAGI. The CDR3 sequence is 15 residues long. The V end was cut by 7 bases, the J end by 0 bases, with 13 bases between. The CDR3 bases are TGTGCCAGCACTGGGAGGACCTTAGCCAAAAACATTCAGTACTTC. Its translation is CASTGRTLAKNIQYF.

This chain links TRBV18 with TRBJ2-5; D might be TRBD1 (5 bases). Trimming took 0 bases from V and 5 from J, leaving 7 bases between them. CDR1 and CDR2 from the germline V gene are KGHSH and LQKENI. The CDR3 covers 13 residues. In DNA, the CDR3 is TGTGCCAGCTCACCACCGGGGCTGGAGACCCAGTACTTC. Translation gives CASSPPGLETQYF.

This clone was seen just once. This chain links TRBV6-5 with TRBJ2-1, with D perhaps TRBD1 (5 bases). Trimming took 5 bases from V and 8 from J, leaving 13 bases between them. In germline, CDR1 is MNHEY, CDR2 SVGAGI. The CDR3 loop spans 13 amino acids. CDR3 DNA: TGTGCCAGCAGTCCCAGGGCAGGCGATGAGCAGTTCTTC. Protein sequence: CASSPRAGDEQFF.

The chain recombines TRBV5-4 with TRBJ2-1; 12 bases fit TRBD2. Germline CDR1 reads SGHNT; CDR2 reads YYREEE (reference sequence). This CDR3 contains 17 residues. Trimming removed 4 bases from V and 0 bases from J; junction bases left unmatched: 5. The chain's CDR3 is CASSPGLAGTSYNEQFF. In nucleotides, the CDR3 is TGTGCCAGCAGCCCAGGACTAGCGGGGACCTCCTACAATGAGCAGTTCTTC.

V is TRBV19 and J is TRBJ1-3, with D unresolved. Trimming shortened V by 3 bases and J by 0 bases, and 18 bases separated the two germline ends. The germline V gene has CDR1 LNHDA and CDR2 SQIVND (reference sequence). The CDR3 has 18 residues. CDR3 DNA sequence: TGTGCCAGTAGTATCCCCCCGCGGCGATCCGGCTCTGGAAACACCATATATTTT. Amino acids: CASSIPPRRSGSGNTIYF.

This sequence joins TRBV28 and TRBJ2-1; 7 nucleotides match TRBD2. The CDR3 runs 15 residues. J lost 5 bases, V lost 3 bases, and 7 bases had no gene match. Germline V gene lookup returns CDR1 MDHEN and CDR2 SYDVKM. The CDR3: CASSLAGEVNNEQFF. As DNA, the CDR3 is TGTGCCAGCAGTTTGGCGGGGGAGGTGAACAATGAGCAGTTCTTC. Full variable domain (remainder filled in from reference TRBV28 and TRBJ2-1): DVKVTQSSRYLVKRTGEKVFLECVQDMDHENMFWYRQDPGLGLRLIYFSYDVKMKEKGDIPEGYSVSREKKERFSLILESASTNQTSMYLCASSLAGEVNNEQFFGPGTRLTVL.

The chain couples TRBV19 to TRBJ1-1; tentative D call: TRBD1 (5 bases). The CDR3 is 15 amino acids. CDR1 and CDR2 from the germline V gene are LNHDA and SQIVND (reference sequence). The germline V and J ends were trimmed by 11 bases and 4 bases, with 23 bases remaining between them. The CDR3 is CASHAQDSYFTEAFF. The CDR3 nucleotides read TGTGCCTCTCACGCCCAAGACAGTTACTTCACTGAAGCTTTCTTT.

The chain carries TRBV28 and TRBJ2-7; TRBD1 matches 10 bases. The CDR3 is 18 residues long. Germline trimming cut 2 bases from V and 1 base from J; bases unmatched to any gene: 11. The V gene's germline CDR1 is MDHEN and CDR2 SYDVKM. In nucleotides, the CDR3 is TGTGCCAGCAGTTTAGCGAGACAGGGGGCGCGGGGTTCCTACGAGCAGTACTTC. It is translated as CASSLARQGARGSYEQYF.

The chain has TRBV28 and TRBJ1-4; the D is unclear. With 5 bases removed from V and 8 bases from J, the gap between germline ends came to 21 bases. This CDR3 is 16 amino acids long. Germline values: CDR1 MDHEN, CDR2 SYDVKM. The CDR3 DNA sequence: TGTGCCAGCAGTCCGCGTCGGGATATAGTAAAAGAAAAACTGTTTTTT. This codes for CASSPRRDIVKEKLFF.

The chain recombines TRBV5-1 with TRBJ2-7, with 8 bases lining up with TRBD2. The junction had 3 bases not matched to a gene; V was cut back by 0 bases and J by 1 base. Germline assignment: CDR1 SGHRS and CDR2 YFSETQ. The CDR3 totals 15 residues. The CDR3 loop is CASSLEPGGSYEQYF. In DNA form, the CDR3 reads TGCGCCAGCAGCTTGGAGCCGGGGGGGTCCTACGAGCAGTACTTC.

The chain combines TRBV2 with TRBJ1-4; a possible D gene is TRBD1 (6 bases). CDR1 SNHLY and CDR2 FYNNEI come from the germline V gene. The V end lost 5 bases, the J end lost 6 bases, and 13 bases lay between the germline ends. This CDR3 has 14 residues. The CDR3 DNA is TGTGCCAGCAGTTACGGGACATATGATGAAAAACTGTTTTTT. It specifies CASSYGTYDEKLFF.

J is TRBJ1-5 and V is TRBV28, with D tentatively TRBD1 (6 bases). Germline V lookup: CDR1 MDHEN, CDR2 SYDVKM. This CDR3 region has 15 residues. The germline V and J ends were trimmed by 10 bases and 0 bases, with 16 bases remaining between them. The CDR3 DNA sequence: TGTGCCACTACACCAGGGGCTTATAGCAATCAGCCCCAGCATTTT. Translated: CATTPGAYSNQPQHF. Looking up the rest from reference TRBV28 and TRBJ1-5 gives the full variable domain: DVKVTQSSRYLVKRTGEKVFLECVQDMDHENMFWYRQDPGLGLRLIYFSYDVKMKEKGDIPEGYSVSREKKERFSLILESASTNQTSMYLCATTPGAYSNQPQHFGDGTRLSIL.

V and J are TRBV3-1 (or the pseudogene TRBV3-2) and TRBJ1-6; D remains unclear. V dropped 1 base and J dropped 17 bases, with 15 bases sitting between them. The CDR3 length is 13 residues. From germline, CDR1 is LGHDT and CDR2 YNNKEL (reference sequence). In DNA form, the CDR3 reads TGTGCCAGCAGCCAAGGCGTAAGCCCAATCTTCCACTTT. Translating it yields CASSQGVSPIFHF.

The CDR3 nucleotides read TGTGCCAGCAGTGCATGGGGGGGGGAGATCCAAGAGACCCAGTACTTC. Its protein product is CASSAWGGEIQETQYF. The chain recombines TRBV6-1 with TRBJ2-5; TRBD2 matches 7 bases. The CDR3 covers 16 residues. With 4 bases clipped from V and 1 base from J, the junction kept 9 bases outside the gene matches. Germline assignment: CDR1 MNHNS and CDR2 SASEGT.

V is TRBV28 and J is TRBJ2-7; 7 bases are a match to TRBD2. With 6 bases clipped from V and 3 bases from J, the junction kept 8 bases outside the gene matches. Germline-derived CDR1 and CDR2 are MDHEN and SYDVKM. The CDR3 loop spans 14 amino acids. Here the CDR3 DNA reads TGTGCCAGCAGCGGCACGGAGCGGGGCTACGAGCAGTACTTC. Translated: CASSGTERGYEQYF. Full variable domain (rest looked up from reference TRBV28 and TRBJ2-7): DVKVTQSSRYLVKRTGEKVFLECVQDMDHENMFWYRQDPGLGLRLIYFSYDVKMKEKGDIPEGYSVSREKKERFSLILESASTNQTSMYLCASSGTERGYEQYFGPGTRLTVT.

Here the CDR3 reads CASSLGWGGATNEKLFF. The CDR3 DNA follows: TGTGCCAGCAGTTTAGGTTGGGGGGGTGCAACTAATGAAAAACTGTTTTTT. The V gene is TRBV28, the J gene TRBJ1-4, with D possibly matching TRBD1 (5 bases). The CDR3 is 17 amino acids. Germline lookup yields CDR1 MDHEN and CDR2 SYDVKM. Trimming took off 2 bases at V and 0 bases at J, with 13 bases between the two ends.